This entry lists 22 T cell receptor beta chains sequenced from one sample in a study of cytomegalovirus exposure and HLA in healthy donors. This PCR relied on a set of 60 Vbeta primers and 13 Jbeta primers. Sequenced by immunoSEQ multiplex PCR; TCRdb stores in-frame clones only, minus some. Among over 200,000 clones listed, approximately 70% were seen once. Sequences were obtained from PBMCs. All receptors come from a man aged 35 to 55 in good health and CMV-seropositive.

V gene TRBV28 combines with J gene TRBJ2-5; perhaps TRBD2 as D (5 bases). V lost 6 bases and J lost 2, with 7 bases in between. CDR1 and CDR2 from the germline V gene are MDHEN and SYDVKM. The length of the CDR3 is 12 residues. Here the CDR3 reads CASRGVQETQYF. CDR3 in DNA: TGTGCCAGCAGGGGAGTTCAAGAGACCCAGTACTTC. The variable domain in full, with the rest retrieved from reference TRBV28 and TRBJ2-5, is DVKVTQSSRYLVKRTGEKVFLECVQDMDHENMFWYRQDPGLGLRLIYFSYDVKMKEKGDIPEGYSVSREKKERFSLILESASTNQTSMYLCASRGVQETQYFGPGTRLLVL.

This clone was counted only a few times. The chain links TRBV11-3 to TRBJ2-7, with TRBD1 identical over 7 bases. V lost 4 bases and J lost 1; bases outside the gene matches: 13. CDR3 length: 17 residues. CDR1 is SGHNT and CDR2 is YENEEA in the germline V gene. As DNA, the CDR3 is TGTGCCAGCAGCTCACGAACGGGACAGATTTTATCCTACGAGCAGTACTTC. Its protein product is CASSSRTGQILSYEQYF.

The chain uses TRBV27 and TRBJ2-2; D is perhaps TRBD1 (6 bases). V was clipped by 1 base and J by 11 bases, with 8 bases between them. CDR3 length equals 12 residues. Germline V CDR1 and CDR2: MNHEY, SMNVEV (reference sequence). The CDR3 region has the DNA TGTGCCAGCAGTTTATTTGGGACAGAGCTGTTTTTT. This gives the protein CASSLFGTELFF.

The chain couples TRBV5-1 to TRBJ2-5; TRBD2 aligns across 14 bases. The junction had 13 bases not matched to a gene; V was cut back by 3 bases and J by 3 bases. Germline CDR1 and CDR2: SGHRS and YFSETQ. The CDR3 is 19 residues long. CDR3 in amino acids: CASSSSGRTSGGTKETQYF. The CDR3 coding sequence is TGCGCCAGCAGCTCCTCAGGCCGGACTAGCGGGGGGACTAAAGAGACCCAGTACTTC.

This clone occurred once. In DNA form, the CDR3 reads TGTGCCAGCAGTCTGCCCAACAGGGGCGCCGGGGAGCTGTTTTTT. Protein product: CASSLPNRGAGELFF. The chain has TRBV28 and TRBJ2-2, with 7 bases lining up with TRBD1. CDR3 length: 15 amino acids. Germline V CDR1 and CDR2: MDHEN, SYDVKM. The trim removed 5 bases at V and 6 bases at J, leaving 9 bases unmatched.

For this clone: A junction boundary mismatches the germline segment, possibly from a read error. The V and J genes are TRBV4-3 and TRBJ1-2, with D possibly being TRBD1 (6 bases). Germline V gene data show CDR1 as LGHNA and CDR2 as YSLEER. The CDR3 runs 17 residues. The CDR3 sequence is CASSQDLRAGANYGYTF. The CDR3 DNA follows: TGCGCCAGTAGCCAAGATCTTAGGGCAGGGGCCAACTATGGCTACACCTTC.

CDR3 in DNA: TGTGCCAGACCTTTCGGGACTTACTATGCGACTGGCACCGGGGAGCTGTTTTTT. Translating it yields CARPFGTYYATGTGELFF. The chain carries TRBV14 and TRBJ2-2; perhaps TRBD2 as D (6 bases). The V and J ends lost 9 bases and 4 bases respectively, with 27 bases between them. The CDR3 spans 18 residues. CDR1 is SGHDN, CDR2 FVKESK, per germline.

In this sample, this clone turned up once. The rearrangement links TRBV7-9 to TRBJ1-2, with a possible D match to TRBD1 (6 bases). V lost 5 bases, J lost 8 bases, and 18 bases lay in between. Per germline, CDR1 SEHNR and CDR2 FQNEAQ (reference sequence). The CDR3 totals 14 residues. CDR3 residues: CASSDSRGGRGYTF. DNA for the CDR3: TGTGCCAGCAGCGACTCTAGGGGGGGTCGAGGCTACACCTTC. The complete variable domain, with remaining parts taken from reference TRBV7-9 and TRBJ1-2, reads DTGVSQNPRHKITKRGQNVTFRCDPISEHNRLYWYRQTLGQGPEFLTYFQNEAQLEKSRLLSDRFSAERPKGSFSTLEIQRTEQGDSAMYLCASSDSRGGRGYTFGSGTRLTVV.

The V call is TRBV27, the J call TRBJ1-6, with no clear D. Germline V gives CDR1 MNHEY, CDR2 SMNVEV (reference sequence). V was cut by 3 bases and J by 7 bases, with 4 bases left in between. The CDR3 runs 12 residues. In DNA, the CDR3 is TGTGCCAGCAGTTTCCCAAATTCACCCCTCCACTTT. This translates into CASSFPNSPLHF.

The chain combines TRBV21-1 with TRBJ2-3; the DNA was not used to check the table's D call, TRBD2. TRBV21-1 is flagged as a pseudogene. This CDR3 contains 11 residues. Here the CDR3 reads CASRATDTQYF. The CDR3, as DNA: TGTGCCAGCAGAGCAACAGATACGCAGTATTTT.

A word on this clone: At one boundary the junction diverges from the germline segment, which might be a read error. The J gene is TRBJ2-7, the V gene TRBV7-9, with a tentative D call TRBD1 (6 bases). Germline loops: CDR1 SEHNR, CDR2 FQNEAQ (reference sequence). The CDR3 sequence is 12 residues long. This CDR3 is CSSSLALGGQYF. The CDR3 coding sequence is TGTTCCAGCAGCTTGGCGTTAGGGGGGCAGTACTTC.

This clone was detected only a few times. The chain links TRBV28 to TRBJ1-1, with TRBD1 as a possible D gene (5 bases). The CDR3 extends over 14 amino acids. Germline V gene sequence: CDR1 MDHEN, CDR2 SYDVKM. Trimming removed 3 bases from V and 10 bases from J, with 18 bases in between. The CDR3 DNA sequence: TGTGCCAGCAGTTTTTGGGCGGCAGATAGGGGAGCTTTCTTT. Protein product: CASSFWAADRGAFF.

Here the CDR3 reads CASSLGGTKNTEAFF. DNA for the CDR3: TGCGCCAGCAGCTTGGGCGGCACTAAGAACACTGAAGCTTTCTTT. V gene TRBV5-1 combines with J gene TRBJ1-1; the D is unclear. V was pared by 0 bases and J by 1 base, with 10 bases between. CDR3 length equals 15 residues. CDR1 and CDR2 (germline): SGHRS, YFSETQ. Together with reference TRBV5-1 and TRBJ1-1, the CDR3 gives the full variable domain: KAGVTQTPRYLIKTRGQQVTLSCSPISGHRSVSWYQQTPGQGLQFLFEYFSETQRNKGNFPGRFSGRQFSNSRSEMNVSTLELGDSALYLCASSLGGTKNTEAFFGQGTRLTVV.

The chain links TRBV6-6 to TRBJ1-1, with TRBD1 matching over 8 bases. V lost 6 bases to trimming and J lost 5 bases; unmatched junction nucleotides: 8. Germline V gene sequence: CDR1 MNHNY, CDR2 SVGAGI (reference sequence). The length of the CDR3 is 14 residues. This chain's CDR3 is CASSQGQGRTEAFF. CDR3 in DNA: TGTGCCAGCAGCCAAGGACAGGGTCGGACTGAAGCTTTCTTT.

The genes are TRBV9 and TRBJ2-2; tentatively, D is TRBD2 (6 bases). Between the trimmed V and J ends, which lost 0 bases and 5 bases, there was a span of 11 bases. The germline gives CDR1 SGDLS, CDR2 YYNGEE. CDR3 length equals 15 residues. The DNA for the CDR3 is TGTGCCAGCAGCGTAGACGGGAGACAGACCGGGGAGCTGTTTTTT. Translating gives CASSVDGRQTGELFF.

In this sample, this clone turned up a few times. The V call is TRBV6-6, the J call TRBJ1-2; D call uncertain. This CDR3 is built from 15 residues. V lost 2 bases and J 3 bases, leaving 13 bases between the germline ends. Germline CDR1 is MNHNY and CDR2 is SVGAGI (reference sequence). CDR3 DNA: TGTGCCAGCAGTTACCAAAGGGAGGACGACTATGGCTACACCTTC. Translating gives CASSYQREDDYGYTF.

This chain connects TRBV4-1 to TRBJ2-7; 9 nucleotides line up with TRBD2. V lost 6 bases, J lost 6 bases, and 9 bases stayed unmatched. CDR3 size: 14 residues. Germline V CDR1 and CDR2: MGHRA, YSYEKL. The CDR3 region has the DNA TGCGCCAGCAGTCCCCTGGGACTAGCCGGCGAGCAGTACTTC. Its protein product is CASSPLGLAGEQYF.

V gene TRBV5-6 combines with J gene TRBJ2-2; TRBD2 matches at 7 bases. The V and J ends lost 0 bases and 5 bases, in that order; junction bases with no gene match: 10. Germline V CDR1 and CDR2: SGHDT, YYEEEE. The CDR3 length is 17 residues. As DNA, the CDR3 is TGTGCCAGCAGCTTGGCCCTCGCGGGGAGGGCTACCGGGGAGCTGTTTTTT. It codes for CASSLALAGRATGELFF.

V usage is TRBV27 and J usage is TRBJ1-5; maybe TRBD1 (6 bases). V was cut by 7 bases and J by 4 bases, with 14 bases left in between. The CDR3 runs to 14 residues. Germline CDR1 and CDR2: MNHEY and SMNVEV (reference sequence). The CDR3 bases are TGTGCCAGCAAGATCAGGGGCGGTAATCAGCCCCAGCATTTT. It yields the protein CASKIRGGNQPQHF.

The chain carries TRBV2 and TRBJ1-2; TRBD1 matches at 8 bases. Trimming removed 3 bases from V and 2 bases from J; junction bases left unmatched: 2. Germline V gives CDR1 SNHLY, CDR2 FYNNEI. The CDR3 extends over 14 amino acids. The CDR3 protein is CASSEQGANYGYTF. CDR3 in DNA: TGTGCCAGCAGTGAGCAGGGGGCAAACTATGGCTACACCTTC.

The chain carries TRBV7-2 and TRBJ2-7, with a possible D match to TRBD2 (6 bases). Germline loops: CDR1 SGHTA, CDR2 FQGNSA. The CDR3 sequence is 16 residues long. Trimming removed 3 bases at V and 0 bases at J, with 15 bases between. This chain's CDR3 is CASSFAGLLSSYEQYF. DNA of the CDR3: TGTGCCAGCAGCTTCGCGGGACTGCTTAGCTCCTACGAGCAGTACTTC.

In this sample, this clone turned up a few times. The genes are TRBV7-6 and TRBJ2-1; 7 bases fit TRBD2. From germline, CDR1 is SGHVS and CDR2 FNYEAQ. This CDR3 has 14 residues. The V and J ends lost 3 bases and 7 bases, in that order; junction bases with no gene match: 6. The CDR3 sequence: CASSFTGGGNEQFF. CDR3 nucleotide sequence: TGTGCCAGCAGCTTTACGGGGGGTGGGAATGAGCAGTTCTTC.